This T cell receptor (beta chain) originates from a study of T cells in Graves' hyperthyroidism and ophthalmopathy. This clonotype was counted only a few times. The length of the CDR3 is 15 residues. The germline V and J ends were trimmed by 3 bases and 1 base, with 11 bases remaining between them. The V gene's germline CDR1 is SEHNR and CDR2 FQNEAQ (reference sequence). The investigators amplified TCR beta CDR3 regions from RNA transcripts. A first-round RT-PCR of the TCR CDR3 used the HTBI primer set. TCRdb ran MiXCR on the multiplex PCR reads and lists one entry per CDR3 protein. The data contain hundreds of thousands of distinct CDR3 sequences, 18% of them singletons.

The V call is TRBV7-9, the J call TRBJ2-3; tentatively, D is TRBD1 (5 bases). The origin of this receptor is a woman in her forties or fifties with Graves' hyperthyroidism that later progressed to Graves' ophthalmopathy. Sequencing input: blood. This chain's CDR3 is CASSFDSSGTDTQYF. The CDR3 DNA reads TGTGCCAGCAGCTTCGACAGTTCTGGCACAGATACGCAGTATTTT.